These 5 T cell receptor beta chains share one sample of origin, sequenced in a study of PD-1 blockade in classical Hodgkin lymphoma. Only in-frame clones appear in the TCRdb table, and some are missing; sequencing was by immunoSEQ multiplex PCR. The sample lists tens of thousands of clones; about nine tenths were seen once. Relapse was seen in all patients after autologous stem cell transplantation, and brentuximab vedotin exposure was variable. The starting material was peripheral blood mononuclear cells (PBMCs), obtained at baseline. The source of these receptors is a human donor with classical Hodgkin lymphoma.

The genes are TRBV18 and TRBJ1-6; possible D gene TRBD1, 5 bases. Trimming pared 5 bases from V and 7 bases from J, leaving 15 bases between. The CDR3 consists of 15 residues. The V gene's germline CDR1 is KGHSH and CDR2 LQKENI. In nucleotides, the CDR3 is TGTGCCAGCTCATCTCAGGGTATGGGGAATTCACCCCTCCACTTT. Amino acids: CASSSQGMGNSPLHF.

This rearrangement joins TRBV27 to TRBJ2-7; no firm D call. Looked up from germline, CDR1 is MNHEY and CDR2 is SMNVEV (reference sequence). The CDR3 sequence is 14 residues long. Trimming shortened V by 0 bases and J by 0 bases, and 6 bases separated the two germline ends. CDR3 region: CASSLSWNSYEQYF. The CDR3, as DNA: TGTGCCAGCAGTTTATCGTGGAACTCCTACGAGCAGTACTTC.

The chain employs TRBV7-2 and TRBJ1-2; 7 bases are shared with TRBD1. The length of the CDR3 is 16 residues. Trimming at V came to 0 bases and at J to 2 bases, leaving 6 bases not matched to a gene. CDR1 and CDR2 (germline): SGHTA, FQGNSA. CDR3 region: CASSLARDSSNYGYTF. As DNA, the CDR3 is TGTGCCAGCAGCTTAGCTCGGGACAGCTCCAACTATGGCTACACCTTC.

The V and J genes are TRBV27 and TRBJ2-7, with a weak D call TRBD1 (6 bases). V shed 6 bases and J shed 2 bases, with 14 bases lying between them. Looked up from germline, CDR1 is MNHEY and CDR2 is SMNVEV (reference sequence). The CDR3 runs to 14 residues. The DNA for the CDR3 is TGTGCCAGCAGAGACGGGGACAAACCCTACGAGCAGTACTTC. This translates into CASRDGDKPYEQYF.

The J gene is TRBJ1-4, the V gene TRBV7-9; D uncertain. Germline V lookup: CDR1 SEHNR, CDR2 FQNEAQ (reference sequence). This CDR3 region has 15 residues. The ends were cut back, 5 bases at V and 0 bases at J, with 10 bases in the middle. CDR3 coding DNA: TGTGCCAGCAGCCAAGGCCAGGCAACTAATGAAAAACTGTTTTTT. Amino acid sequence: CASSQGQATNEKLFF.